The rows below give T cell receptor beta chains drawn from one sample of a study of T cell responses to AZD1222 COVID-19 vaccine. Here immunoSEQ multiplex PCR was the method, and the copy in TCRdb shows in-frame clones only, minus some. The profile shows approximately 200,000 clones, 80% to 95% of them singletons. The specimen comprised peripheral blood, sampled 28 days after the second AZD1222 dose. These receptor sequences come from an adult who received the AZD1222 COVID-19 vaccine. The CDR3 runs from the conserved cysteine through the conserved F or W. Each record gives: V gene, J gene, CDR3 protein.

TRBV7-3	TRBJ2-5	CASSLEGAETQYF
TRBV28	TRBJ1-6	CASNMRGQGHSPLHF
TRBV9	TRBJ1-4	CASSVQGTGGPLSNEKLFF
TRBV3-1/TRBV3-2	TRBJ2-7	CASSQAGYYEQYF
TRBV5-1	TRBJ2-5	CASSLDRETQYF
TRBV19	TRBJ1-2	CASTTAAAGYTF
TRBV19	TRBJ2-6	CASSPTGQALSGANVLTF
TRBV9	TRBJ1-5	CASSPLWNQPQHF
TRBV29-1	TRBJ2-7	CSVLAGLGYEQYF
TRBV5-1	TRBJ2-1	CASSPGRWGSGEFSYNEQFF
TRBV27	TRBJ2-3	CASSLRQGVDTQYF
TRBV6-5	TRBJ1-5	CASSYTGTNQPQHF
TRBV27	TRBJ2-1	CASSSLGGGLPEQFF
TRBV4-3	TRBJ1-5	CASSQIHKQGGGQPQHF
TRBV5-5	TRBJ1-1	CASSLVGTEAFF
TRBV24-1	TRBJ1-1	CATSEGGWAKNTEAFF
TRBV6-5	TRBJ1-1	CASSNRGYTEAFF
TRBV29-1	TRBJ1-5	CSVQDVDQPQHF
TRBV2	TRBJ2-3	CASGRGGVADTQYF
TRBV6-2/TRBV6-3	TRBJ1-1	CASSPASGLEAFF
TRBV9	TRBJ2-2	CASSFPGTGSTGELFF
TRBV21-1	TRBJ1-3	CASTDSGSGNTIYF
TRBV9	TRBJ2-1	CASSVSGGGLYNEQFF
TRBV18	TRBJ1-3	CASSPTAVSGNTIYF